These 16 T cell receptor beta chains were all obtained from the same sample, sequenced in a study of neurological immune-mediated disorders (dated by TCRdb to the late 2010s). Receptor amplification or capture employed 5' RACE. This sample was sequenced with an Illumina HiSeq 2500. TCRdb reprocessing: public reads trimmed at Q25 with fastp, clones called with MiXCR, in-frame beta chains kept. Each entry is one CDR3 protein sequence, shown with its most common DNA and genes. This sample is represented by around 30,000 distinct CDR3 sequences; around 10% of them were singletons. Clones ranked in the top ten supply less than 9% of the sample. Source material: PBMCs. The source is a man between 60 and 75 years old in good health.

The CDR3 here is CSVTRTSGRAYEQYF. DNA of the CDR3: TGCAGTGTTACCCGGACTAGTGGGAGGGCCTACGAGCAGTACTTC. The rearrangement links TRBV20-1 to TRBJ2-7; 7 nucleotides align to TRBD2. With 7 bases clipped from V and 2 bases from J, the junction kept 14 bases outside the gene matches. The CDR3 contains 15 residues. Germline lookup yields CDR1 DFQATT and CDR2 SNEGSKA (reference sequence).

This clonotype was counted many times. The chain joins TRBV11-2 to TRBJ1-2, with 10 bases fitting TRBD1. This CDR3 has 15 amino acids. CDR1 is SGHAT, CDR2 FQNNGV, per germline. Losses at the gene ends were 4 bases for V and 8 bases for J; bases not matched to a gene: 10. In nucleotides, the CDR3 is TGTGCCAGCAGCTCCCGGGACAGGGGTTTAGAGGGCTACACCTTC. Translating gives CASSSRDRGLEGYTF.

Ten or more counts support this clonotype. CDR3 DNA: TGTGCCAGCAGTGAAGCGCTGGCATTTCGGTTTAGCAATCAGCCCCAGCATTTT. Translated, it gives CASSEALAFRFSNQPQHF. The rearrangement links TRBV2 to TRBJ1-5; D is ambiguous. There are 18 residues in the CDR3. Germline values: CDR1 SNHLY, CDR2 FYNNEI. V was pared by 0 bases and J by 0 bases, with 15 bases between.

This clonotype has a handful of counts. A single base separates this from a much larger clone, so it may be a read error. The chain recombines TRBV7-9 with TRBJ2-5; D not resolved. This CDR3 is built from 14 residues. Germline V gives CDR1 SEHNR, CDR2 FQNEAQ (reference sequence). The CDR3 DNA reads TGTGCCAACAGCTCCATGACAATCCAAGAGACCCAGTACTTC. It encodes CANSSMTIQETQYF.

This clonotype was found many times. The chain combines TRBV12-3 or TRBV12-4 with TRBJ2-1; either TRBD1 or TRBD2 may supply D (5 bases each). This CDR3 has 15 amino acids. V was pared by 7 bases and J by 9 bases, with 22 bases between. CDR3: CASIRDLSYGGEQFF. The CDR3 nucleotides read TGTGCCAGCATTAGGGACCTCTCCTACGGAGGTGAGCAGTTCTTC.

This clonotype was counted many times. The V call is TRBV20-1, the J call TRBJ1-1; tentatively, D is TRBD1 (6 bases). CDR3 length: 13 residues. Germline V lookup: CDR1 DFQATT, CDR2 SNEGSKA (reference sequence). The V end was cut by 6 bases, the J end by 5 bases, with 16 bases between. The CDR3 loop is CSARGAGRTEAFF. The CDR3 DNA is TGCAGTGCACGGGGGGCCGGTCGGACTGAAGCTTTCTTT.

This clonotype was detected ten times or more. This rearrangement joins TRBV6-5 to TRBJ2-3; 7 nucleotides align to TRBD2. The CDR3 length is 13 residues. J lost 1 base, V lost 9 bases, and 4 bases had no gene match. Germline-derived CDR1 and CDR2 are MNHEY and SVGAGI. CDR3 DNA sequence: TGTGCCAGTATCCGGGAGGGCACAGATACGCAGTATTTT. Translation: CASIREGTDTQYF.

This clonotype was counted at least ten times. CDR3 in amino acids: CASSPDSHYEQYF. The CDR3 bases are TGTGCCAGCAGTCCCGACAGCCACTACGAGCAGTACTTC. This chain uses TRBV7-9 with TRBJ2-7; a possible D gene is TRBD1 (5 bases). Germline V gene sequence: CDR1 SEHNR, CDR2 FQNEAQ (reference sequence). V lost 6 bases, J lost 3 bases, and 12 bases lay in between. This CDR3 has 13 amino acids.

This clonotype was seen many times. The V gene is TRBV20-1, the J gene TRBJ2-1; D ambiguous. Germline V gene sequence: CDR1 DFQATT, CDR2 SNEGSKA (reference sequence). The CDR3 loop spans 11 amino acids. V was trimmed by 4 bases and J by 7 bases, leaving 8 bases between them. Written as DNA, the CDR3 is TGCAGTGCTAACCGTTGGAATGAGCAGTTCTTC. Protein product: CSANRWNEQFF.

This clonotype was counted ten times or more. This rearrangement joins TRBV27 to TRBJ2-1; 7 bases fit TRBD2. The junction had 17 bases not matched to a gene; V was cut back by 5 bases and J by 4 bases. Germline lookup yields CDR1 MNHEY and CDR2 SMNVEV (reference sequence). The CDR3 has 18 amino acids. The CDR3 region has the DNA TGTGCCAGCAGTCCACCCCTCCAGGTGGCCGGGGGGTACAATGAGCAGTTCTTC. It yields the protein CASSPPLQVAGGYNEQFF.

Remarks on this clonotype: A junction end diverges from the germline sequence, so it may reflect a read error. V gene TRBV5-1 combines with J gene TRBJ2-7, with unresolved D. Germline V gene lookup returns CDR1 SGHRS and CDR2 YFSETQ. CDR3 size: 14 residues. The chain's CDR3 is CASSLEANSYEHYF. Here the CDR3 DNA reads TGCGCCAGCAGCTTGGAAGCGAACAGCTACGAGCACTACTTC.

At least ten counts were recorded for this clonotype. The V and J genes are TRBV9 and TRBJ1-3; unclear D gene. The CDR3 loop spans 17 amino acids. The V gene lost 0 bases and the J gene lost 0 bases, with 13 bases spanning the gap. Germline V gene lookup returns CDR1 SGDLS and CDR2 YYNGEE. The CDR3 protein is CASSVANSPNSGNTIYF. For the CDR3, the DNA is TGTGCCAGCAGCGTAGCTAACAGTCCTAACTCTGGAAACACCATATATTTT.

This clonotype was found many times. CDR3 DNA: TGTGCCAGCAGCAATAGGCGGACTAGCGGGAGTTACGAGCAGTACTTC. Protein product: CASSNRRTSGSYEQYF. V is TRBV28 and J is TRBJ2-7, with TRBD2 identical over 13 bases. V lost 6 bases to trimming and J lost 4 bases; unmatched junction nucleotides: 9. This CDR3 spans 16 amino acids. Looked up from germline, CDR1 is MDHEN and CDR2 is SYDVKM.

This clonotype was picked up many times. This chain joins TRBV20-1 and TRBJ2-7; 7 nucleotides align to TRBD2. Germline CDR1 DFQATT, CDR2 SNEGSKA (reference sequence). The CDR3 contains 14 residues. With V trimmed by 3 bases and J by 5 bases, 10 bases remained unmatched. This chain's CDR3 is CSASRDYLGNEQYF. In DNA, the CDR3 is TGCAGTGCTAGCCGGGACTACCTGGGGAACGAGCAGTACTTC.

The sample holds many counts of this clonotype. This rearrangement joins TRBV7-9 to TRBJ2-5; 10 nucleotides match TRBD2. CDR1 is SEHNR and CDR2 is FQNEAQ in the germline V gene (reference sequence). The V and J ends lost 5 bases and 4 bases, in that order; junction bases with no gene match: 1. There are 13 residues in the CDR3. In DNA, the CDR3 is TGTGCCAGCAGCCCTAGCGGGGGAGAGACCCAGTACTTC. The encoded protein is CASSPSGGETQYF.

This clonotype was counted at least ten times. Relative to the germline gene, one junction end is altered; a read error may explain this. The chain recombines TRBV18 with TRBJ2-5; possible D gene TRBD1, 6 bases. Germline-derived CDR1 and CDR2 are KGHSH and LQKENI. The CDR3 totals 15 residues. The CDR3 protein is CASSQNRDTQGTQYF. The CDR3 coding sequence is TGTGCCAGCTCTCAGAACCGGGACACCCAAGGGACCCAGTACTTC.